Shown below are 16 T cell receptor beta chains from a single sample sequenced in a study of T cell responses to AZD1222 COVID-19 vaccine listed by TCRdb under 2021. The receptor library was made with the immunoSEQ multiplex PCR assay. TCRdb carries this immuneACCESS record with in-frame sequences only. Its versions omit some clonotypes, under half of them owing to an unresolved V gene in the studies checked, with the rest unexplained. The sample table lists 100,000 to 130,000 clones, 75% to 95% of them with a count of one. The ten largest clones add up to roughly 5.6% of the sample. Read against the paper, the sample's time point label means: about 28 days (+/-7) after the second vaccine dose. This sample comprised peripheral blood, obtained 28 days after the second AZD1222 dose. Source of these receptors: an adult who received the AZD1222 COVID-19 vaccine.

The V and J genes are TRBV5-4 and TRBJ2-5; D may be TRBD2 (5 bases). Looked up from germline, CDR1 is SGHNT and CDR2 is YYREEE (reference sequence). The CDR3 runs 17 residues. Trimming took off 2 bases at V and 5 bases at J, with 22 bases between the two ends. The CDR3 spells CASSFPRGLASGETQYF. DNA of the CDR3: TGTGCCAGCAGCTTTCCTCGAGGGCTGGCTAGTGGGGAGACCCAGTACTTC.

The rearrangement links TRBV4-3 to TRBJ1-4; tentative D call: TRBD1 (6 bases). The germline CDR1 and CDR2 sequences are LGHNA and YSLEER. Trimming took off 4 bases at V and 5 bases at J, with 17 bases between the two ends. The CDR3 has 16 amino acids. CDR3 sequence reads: CASSPTGGGGNEKLFF. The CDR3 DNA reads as TGCGCCAGCAGCCCGACGGGGGGCGGGGGCAATGAAAAACTGTTTTTT.

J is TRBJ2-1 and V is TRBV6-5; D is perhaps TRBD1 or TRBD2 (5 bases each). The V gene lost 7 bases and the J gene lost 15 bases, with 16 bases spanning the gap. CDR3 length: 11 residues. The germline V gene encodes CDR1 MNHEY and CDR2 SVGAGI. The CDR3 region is CASKDSGPGFF. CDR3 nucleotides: TGTGCCAGCAAAGACTCGGGACCGGGGTTCTTC.

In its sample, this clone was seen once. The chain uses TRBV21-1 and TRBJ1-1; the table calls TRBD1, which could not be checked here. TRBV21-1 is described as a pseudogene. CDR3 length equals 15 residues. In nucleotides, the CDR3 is TGTGCCAGCAGCAAAGGGGAGACAGGGGACACTGAAGCTTTCTTT. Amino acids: CASSKGETGDTEAFF.

CDR3 amino acids: CASSKGTGGNSPLHF. DNA of the CDR3: TGTGCCAGCAGCAAAGGGACAGGTGGTAATTCACCCCTCCACTTT. V is TRBV7-2 and J is TRBJ1-6; 8 bases are a match to TRBD1. The CDR3 is 15 residues long. V lost 5 bases and J lost 6; bases outside the gene matches: 6. CDR1 is SGHTA and CDR2 is FQGNSA in the germline V gene.

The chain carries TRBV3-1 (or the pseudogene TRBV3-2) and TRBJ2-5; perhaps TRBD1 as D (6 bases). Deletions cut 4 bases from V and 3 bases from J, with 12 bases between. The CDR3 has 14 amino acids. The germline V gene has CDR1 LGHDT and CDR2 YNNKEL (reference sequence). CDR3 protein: CASSLDTGKETQYF. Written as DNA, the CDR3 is TGTGCCAGCAGCCTGGACACAGGGAAAGAGACCCAGTACTTC.

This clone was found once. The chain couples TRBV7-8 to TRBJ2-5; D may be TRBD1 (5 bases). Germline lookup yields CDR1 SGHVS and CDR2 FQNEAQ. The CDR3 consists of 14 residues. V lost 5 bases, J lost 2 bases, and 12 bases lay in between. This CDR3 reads CASSLGHLQETQYF. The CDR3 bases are TGTGCCAGCAGCCTAGGACACCTTCAAGAGACCCAGTACTTC.

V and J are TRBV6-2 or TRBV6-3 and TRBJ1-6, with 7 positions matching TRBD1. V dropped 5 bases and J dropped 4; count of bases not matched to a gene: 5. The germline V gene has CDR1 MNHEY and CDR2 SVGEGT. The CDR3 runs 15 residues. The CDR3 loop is CASSHNRGYNSPLHF. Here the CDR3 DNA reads TGTGCCAGCAGTCATAACAGGGGTTATAATTCACCCCTCCACTTT.

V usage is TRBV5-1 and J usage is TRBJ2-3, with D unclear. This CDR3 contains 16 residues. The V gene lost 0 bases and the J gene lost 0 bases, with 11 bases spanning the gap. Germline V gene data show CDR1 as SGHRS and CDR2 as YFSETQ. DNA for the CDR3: TGCGCCAGCAGCTTGGTCCCGCGTACTAGCACAGATACGCAGTATTTT. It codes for CASSLVPRTSTDTQYF.

The DNA of the CDR3 is TGTGCCAGCCTAGGGGTAGCGGGGGGCAACGCCTACAATGAGCAGTTCTTC. As protein: CASLGVAGGNAYNEQFF. The rearrangement uses TRBV2 and TRBJ2-1, with TRBD2 matching over 10 bases. Germline assignment: CDR1 SNHLY and CDR2 FYNNEI. Germline trimming cut 8 bases from V and 2 bases from J; bases unmatched to any gene: 12. This CDR3 contains 17 residues.

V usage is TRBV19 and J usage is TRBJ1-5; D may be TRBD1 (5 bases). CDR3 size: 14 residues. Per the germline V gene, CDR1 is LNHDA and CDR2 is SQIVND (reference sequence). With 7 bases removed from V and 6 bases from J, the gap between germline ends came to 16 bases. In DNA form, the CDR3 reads TGTGCCAGTACCTCCCAGGGAGTTACTCAGCCCCAGCATTTT. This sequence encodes CASTSQGVTQPQHF. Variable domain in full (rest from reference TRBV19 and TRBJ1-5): DGGITQSPKYLFRKEGQNVTLSCEQNLNHDAMYWYRQDPGQGLRLIYYSQIVNDFQKGDIAEGYSVSREKKESFPLTVTSAQKNPTAFYLCASTSQGVTQPQHFGDGTRLSIL.

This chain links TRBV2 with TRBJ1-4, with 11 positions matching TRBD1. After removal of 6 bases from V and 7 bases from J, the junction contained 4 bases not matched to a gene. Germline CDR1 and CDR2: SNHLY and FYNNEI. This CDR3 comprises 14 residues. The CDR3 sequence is CASSGQGAFEKLFF. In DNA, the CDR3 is TGTGCCAGCAGCGGACAGGGGGCCTTTGAAAAACTGTTTTTT.

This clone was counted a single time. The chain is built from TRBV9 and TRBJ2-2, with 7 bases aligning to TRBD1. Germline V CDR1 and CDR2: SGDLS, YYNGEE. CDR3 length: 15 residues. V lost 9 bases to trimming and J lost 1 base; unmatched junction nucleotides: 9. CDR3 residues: CATSTGPKNTGELFF. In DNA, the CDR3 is TGTGCCACCTCGACAGGGCCAAAGAACACCGGGGAGCTGTTTTTT.

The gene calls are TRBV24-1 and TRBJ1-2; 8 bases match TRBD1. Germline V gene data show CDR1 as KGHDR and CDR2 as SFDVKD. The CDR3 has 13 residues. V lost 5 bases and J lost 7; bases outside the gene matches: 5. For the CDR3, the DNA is TGTGCCACCAGTGTTCGACAGGGGTCTGGCTACACCTTC. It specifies CATSVRQGSGYTF.

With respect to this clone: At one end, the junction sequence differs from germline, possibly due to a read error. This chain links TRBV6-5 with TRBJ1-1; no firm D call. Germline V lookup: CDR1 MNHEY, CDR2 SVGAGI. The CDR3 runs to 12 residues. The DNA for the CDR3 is TGTGCCAGCAGGCACTTGAACTCTGAAGCTTTCTTT. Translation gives CASRHLNSEAFF.

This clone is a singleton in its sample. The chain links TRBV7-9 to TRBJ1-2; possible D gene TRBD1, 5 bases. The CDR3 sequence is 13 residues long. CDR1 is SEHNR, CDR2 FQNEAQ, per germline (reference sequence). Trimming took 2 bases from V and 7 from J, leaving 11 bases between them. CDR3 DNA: TGTGCCAGCAGCTTAAATGGGGGACTTGGCTACACCTTC. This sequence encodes CASSLNGGLGYTF. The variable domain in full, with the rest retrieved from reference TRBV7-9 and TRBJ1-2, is DTGVSQNPRHKITKRGQNVTFRCDPISEHNRLYWYRQTLGQGPEFLTYFQNEAQLEKSRLLSDRFSAERPKGSFSTLEIQRTEQGDSAMYLCASSLNGGLGYTFGSGTRLTVV.